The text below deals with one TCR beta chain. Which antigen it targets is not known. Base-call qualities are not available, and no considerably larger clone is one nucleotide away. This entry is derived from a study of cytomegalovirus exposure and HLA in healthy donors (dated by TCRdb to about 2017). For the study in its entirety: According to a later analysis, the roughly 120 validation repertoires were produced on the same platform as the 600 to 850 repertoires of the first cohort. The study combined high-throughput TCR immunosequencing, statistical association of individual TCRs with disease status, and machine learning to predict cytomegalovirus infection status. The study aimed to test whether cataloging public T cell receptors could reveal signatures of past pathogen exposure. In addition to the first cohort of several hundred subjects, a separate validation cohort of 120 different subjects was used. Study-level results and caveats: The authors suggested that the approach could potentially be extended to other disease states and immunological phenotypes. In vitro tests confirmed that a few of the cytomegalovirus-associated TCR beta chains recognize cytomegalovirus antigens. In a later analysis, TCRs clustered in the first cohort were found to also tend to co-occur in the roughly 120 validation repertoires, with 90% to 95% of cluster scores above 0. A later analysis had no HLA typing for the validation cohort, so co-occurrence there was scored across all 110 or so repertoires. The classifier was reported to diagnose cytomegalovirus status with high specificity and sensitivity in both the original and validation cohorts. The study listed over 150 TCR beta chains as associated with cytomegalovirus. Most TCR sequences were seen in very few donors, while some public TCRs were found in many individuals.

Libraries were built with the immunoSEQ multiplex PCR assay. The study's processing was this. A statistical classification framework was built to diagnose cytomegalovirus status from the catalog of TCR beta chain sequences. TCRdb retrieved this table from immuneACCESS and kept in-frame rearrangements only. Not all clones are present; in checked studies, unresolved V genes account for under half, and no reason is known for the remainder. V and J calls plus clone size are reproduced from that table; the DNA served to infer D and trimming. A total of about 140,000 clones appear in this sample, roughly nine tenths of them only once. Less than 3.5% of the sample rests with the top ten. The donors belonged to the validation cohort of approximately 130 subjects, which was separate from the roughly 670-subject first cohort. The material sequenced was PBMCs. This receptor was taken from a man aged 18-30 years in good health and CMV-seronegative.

The nucleotide sequence is TGTGCCAGCAGCTTATGGGCCTCTTCCCTTTACGAGCAGTACTTC. Translated, this is CASSLWASSLYEQYF. The rearrangement joined TRBV7-2 to TRBJ2-7, with the D gene not clear enough to name. The CDR3 holds 15 amino acids from the cysteine to the phenylalanine. Kept here is only the CDR3 DNA, which spans 45 bases and is read in frame from base 1. The germline V gene sets CDR1 to SGHTA and CDR2 to FQGNSA. Trimming costs V 2 bases and J 4 bases, and their ends lie 15 bases apart.